This T cell receptor (beta chain) came from a study of cytomegalovirus exposure and HLA in healthy donors. V gave up 5 bases and J gave up 6 bases; unmatched junction bases: 15. CDR1 is SGHAT and CDR2 is FQNNGV in the germline V gene. The CDR3 spans 18 residues. Primers included in the PCR were 60 Vbeta and 13 Jbeta primers. TCRdb keeps only in-frame clones here, not all; method: immunoSEQ multiplex PCR. The top ten hold under 4.5% of the sample, which has under 150,000 clones, more than 75% seen once. The receptor's source is a man aged 18-30 years in good health and CMV-seronegative. This chain connects TRBV11-2 to TRBJ2-2; 10 bases are shared with TRBD1. Sequencing was done on a sample of PBMCs. CDR3 DNA sequence: TGTGCCAGCAGCAAAACTCAATCCGGGACAGGGGCTCCCGGGGAGCTGTTTTTT. Translation gives CASSKTQSGTGAPGELFF.